This TCR beta chain was identified in a study of blood T cell repertoires in COVID-19. Using immunoSEQ multiplex PCR, the repertoire was profiled, and TCRdb retains in-frame clones only, with some absent. In the table there are some 250,000 clones, approximately 85% of which are singletons. The specimen was PBMCs or T cells enriched from blood (not recorded which). The sequence came from a woman between 50 and 59 years old who had recovered from COVID-19.

CDR3 nucleotide sequence: TGTGCCACGTACGACAGGGGGGAAGGAGCTTTCTTT. This translates into CATYDRGEGAFF. The V gene is TRBV25-1, the J gene TRBJ1-1; 9 bases line up with TRBD1. Germline CDR1 is MGHDK and CDR2 is SYGVNS. V trimming: 10 bases; J trimming: 10 bases; junction bases outside the gene matches: 10. The length of the CDR3 is 12 residues.